Given below is one T cell receptor beta chain in context. No antigen is known for it. The data were obtained in a study of cytomegalovirus exposure and HLA in healthy donors. The protocol was immunoSEQ multiplex PCR, while the TCRdb copy is restricted to in-frame clones and leaves out a portion. The sample holds 160,000 or so clones, 85% seen once. The study's findings and limits: Investigators reported approximately 150 TCR beta chains as tied to cytomegalovirus. Three CMV-associated chains proved CMV antigen-specific in vitro.

This CDR3 has 12 residues. Trimming removed 7 bases from V and 8 bases from J; junction bases left unmatched: 5. Germline CDR1 reads SGHRS; CDR2 reads YFSETQ. The chain uses TRBV5-1 and TRBJ2-1; 8 bases are a match to TRBD1. The TCR sequence derives from a man under 40 in good health and CMV-seropositive. Sequencing used PBMCs. Here the CDR3 reads CASSQGVYEQFF. The CDR3 DNA is TGCGCCAGCTCACAGGGGGTGTATGAGCAGTTCTTC.